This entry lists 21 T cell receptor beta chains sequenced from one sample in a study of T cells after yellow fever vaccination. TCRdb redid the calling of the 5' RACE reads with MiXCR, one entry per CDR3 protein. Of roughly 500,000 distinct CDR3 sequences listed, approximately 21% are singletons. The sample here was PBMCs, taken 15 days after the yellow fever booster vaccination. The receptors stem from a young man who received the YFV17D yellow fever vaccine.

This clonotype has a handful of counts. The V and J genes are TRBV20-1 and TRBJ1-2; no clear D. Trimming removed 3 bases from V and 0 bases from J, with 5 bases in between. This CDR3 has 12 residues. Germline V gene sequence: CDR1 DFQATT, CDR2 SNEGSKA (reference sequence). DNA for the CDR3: TGCAGTGCTAGCCAAGCTAACTATGGCTACACCTTC. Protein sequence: CSASQANYGYTF.

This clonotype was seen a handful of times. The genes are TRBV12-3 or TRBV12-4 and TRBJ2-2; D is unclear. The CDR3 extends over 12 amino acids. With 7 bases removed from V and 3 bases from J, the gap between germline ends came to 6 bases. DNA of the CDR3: TGTGCCAGCAATCCGGACACCGGGGAGCTGTTTTTT. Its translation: CASNPDTGELFF.

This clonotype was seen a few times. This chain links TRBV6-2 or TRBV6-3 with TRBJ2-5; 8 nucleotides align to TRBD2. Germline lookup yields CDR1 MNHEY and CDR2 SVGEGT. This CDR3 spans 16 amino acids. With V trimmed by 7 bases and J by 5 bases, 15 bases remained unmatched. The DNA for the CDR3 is TGTGCCAGCATGGCTTGGGCGGGAGGCGGGGACGAGACCCAGTACTTC. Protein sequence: CASMAWAGGGDETQYF.

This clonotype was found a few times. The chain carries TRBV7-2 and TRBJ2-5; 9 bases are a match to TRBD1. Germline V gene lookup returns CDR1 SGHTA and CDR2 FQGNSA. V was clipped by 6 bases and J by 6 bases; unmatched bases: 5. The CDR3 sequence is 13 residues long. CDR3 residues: CASRPGQGQTQYF. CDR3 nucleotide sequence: TGTGCCAGCAGACCGGGACAGGGTCAGACCCAGTACTTC.

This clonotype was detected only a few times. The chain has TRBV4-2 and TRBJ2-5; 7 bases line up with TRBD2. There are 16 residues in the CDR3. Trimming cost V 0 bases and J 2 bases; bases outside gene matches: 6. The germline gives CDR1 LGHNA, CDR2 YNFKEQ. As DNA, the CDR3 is TGTGCCAGCAGCCAAGAAGGCGGGAGAGAGCAAGAGACCCAGTACTTC. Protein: CASSQEGGREQETQYF.

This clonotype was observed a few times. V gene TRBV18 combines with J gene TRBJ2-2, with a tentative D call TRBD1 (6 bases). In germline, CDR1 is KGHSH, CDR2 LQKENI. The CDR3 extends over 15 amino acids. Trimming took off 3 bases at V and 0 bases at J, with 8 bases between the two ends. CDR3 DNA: TGTGCCAGCTCACCTGGACAGCCGAACACCGGGGAGCTGTTTTTT. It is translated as CASSPGQPNTGELFF.

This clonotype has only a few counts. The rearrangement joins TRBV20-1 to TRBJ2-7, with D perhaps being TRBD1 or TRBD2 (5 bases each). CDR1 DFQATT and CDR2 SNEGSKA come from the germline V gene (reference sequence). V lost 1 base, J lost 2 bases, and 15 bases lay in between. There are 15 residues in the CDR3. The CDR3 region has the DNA TGCAGTGCTAGAGTTAGGTATCGGGACCCCTACGAGCAGTACTTC. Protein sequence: CSARVRYRDPYEQYF.

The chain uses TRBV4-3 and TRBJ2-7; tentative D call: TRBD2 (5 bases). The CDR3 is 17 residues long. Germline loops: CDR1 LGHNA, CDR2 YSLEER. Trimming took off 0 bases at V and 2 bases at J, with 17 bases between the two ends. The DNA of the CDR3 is TGCGCCAGCAGCCAAGAATGGGTAGCGACATTACCCTACGAGCAGTACTTC. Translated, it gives CASSQEWVATLPYEQYF.

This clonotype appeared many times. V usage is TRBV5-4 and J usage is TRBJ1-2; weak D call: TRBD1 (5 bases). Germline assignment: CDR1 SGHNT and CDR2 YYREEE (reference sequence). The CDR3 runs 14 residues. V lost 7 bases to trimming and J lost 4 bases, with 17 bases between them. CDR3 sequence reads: CASAPRGAGYGYTF. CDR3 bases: TGTGCCAGCGCCCCGCGCGGGGCAGGCTATGGCTACACCTTC.

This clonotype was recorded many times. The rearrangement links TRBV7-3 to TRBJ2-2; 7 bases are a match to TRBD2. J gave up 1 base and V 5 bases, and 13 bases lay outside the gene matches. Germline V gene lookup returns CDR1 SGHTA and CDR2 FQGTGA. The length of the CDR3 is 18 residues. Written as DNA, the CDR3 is TGTGCCAGCAGCCTCAAGGTCGGGGGGACGTTGAACACCGGGGAGCTGTTTTTT. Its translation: CASSLKVGGTLNTGELFF.

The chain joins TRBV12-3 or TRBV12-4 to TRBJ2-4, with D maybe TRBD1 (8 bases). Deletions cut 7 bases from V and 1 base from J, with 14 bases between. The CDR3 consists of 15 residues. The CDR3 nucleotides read TGTGCCAGCACTACAGGGGGGGCGGCCAAAAACATTCAGTACTTC. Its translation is CASTTGGAAKNIQYF.

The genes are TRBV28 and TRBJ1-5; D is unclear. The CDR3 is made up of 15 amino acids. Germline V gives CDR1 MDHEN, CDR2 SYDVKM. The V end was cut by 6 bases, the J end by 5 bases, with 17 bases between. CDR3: CASSFSWDGDQPQHF. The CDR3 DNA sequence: TGTGCCAGCAGCTTTAGTTGGGATGGGGATCAGCCCCAGCATTTT.

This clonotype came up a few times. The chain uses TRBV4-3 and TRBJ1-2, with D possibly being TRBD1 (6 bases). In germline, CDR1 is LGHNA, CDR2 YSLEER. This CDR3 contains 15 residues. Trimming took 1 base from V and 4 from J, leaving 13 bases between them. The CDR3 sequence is CASSQGGGTFYGYTF. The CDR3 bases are TGCGCCAGCAGCCAAGGAGGGGGGACATTCTATGGCTACACCTTC.

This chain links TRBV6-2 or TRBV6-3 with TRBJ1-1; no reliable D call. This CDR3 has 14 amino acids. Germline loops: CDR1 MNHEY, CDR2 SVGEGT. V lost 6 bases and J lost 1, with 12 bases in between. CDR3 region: CASRPPGENTEAFF. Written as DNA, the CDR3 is TGTGCCAGCAGGCCGCCGGGAGAGAACACTGAAGCTTTCTTT.

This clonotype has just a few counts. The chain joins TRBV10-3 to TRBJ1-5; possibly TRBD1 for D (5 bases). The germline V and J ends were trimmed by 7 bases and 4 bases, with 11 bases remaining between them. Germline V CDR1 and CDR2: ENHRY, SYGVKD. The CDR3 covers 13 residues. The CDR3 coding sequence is TGTGCCATCACCAGGGCAATTAATCAGCCCCAGCATTTT. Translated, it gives CAITRAINQPQHF.

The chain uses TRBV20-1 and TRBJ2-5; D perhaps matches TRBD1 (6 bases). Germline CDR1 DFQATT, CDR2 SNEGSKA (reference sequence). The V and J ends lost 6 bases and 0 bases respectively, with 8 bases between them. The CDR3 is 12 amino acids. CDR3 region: CSAGQNQETQYF. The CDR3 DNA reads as TGCAGTGCCGGACAGAACCAAGAGACCCAGTACTTC.

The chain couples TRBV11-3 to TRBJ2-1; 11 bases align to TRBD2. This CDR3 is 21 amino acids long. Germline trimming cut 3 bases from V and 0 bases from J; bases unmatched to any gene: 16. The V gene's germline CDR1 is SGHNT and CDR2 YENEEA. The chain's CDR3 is CASSFPTGTSGDMSSYNEQFF. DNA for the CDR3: TGTGCCAGCAGCTTCCCAACCGGGACTAGCGGAGACATGAGCTCCTACAATGAGCAGTTCTTC.

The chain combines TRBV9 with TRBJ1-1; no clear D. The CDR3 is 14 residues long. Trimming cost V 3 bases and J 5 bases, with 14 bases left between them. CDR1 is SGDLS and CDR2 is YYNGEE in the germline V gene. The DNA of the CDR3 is TGTGCCAGCAGCGAGAGTTCAGGCGCTACTGAAGCTTTCTTT. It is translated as CASSESSGATEAFF.

Here the CDR3 reads CASSQSGSSYNEQFF. The CDR3 nucleotides read TGTGCCAGCAGTCAAAGCGGTAGCTCCTACAATGAGCAGTTCTTC. The V gene is TRBV9, the J gene TRBJ2-1; D is possibly TRBD2 (5 bases). The germline CDR1 and CDR2 sequences are SGDLS and YYNGEE. The V end was cut by 5 bases, the J end by 0 bases, with 12 bases between. The CDR3 loop spans 15 amino acids.

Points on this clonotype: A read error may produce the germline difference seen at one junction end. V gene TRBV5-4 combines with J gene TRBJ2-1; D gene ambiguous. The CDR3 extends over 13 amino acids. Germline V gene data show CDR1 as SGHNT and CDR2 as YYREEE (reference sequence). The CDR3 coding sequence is TGTGCCAGCAGCTTGACAGCCTATAATGAGCAGTTCTTC. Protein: CASSLTAYNEQFF.

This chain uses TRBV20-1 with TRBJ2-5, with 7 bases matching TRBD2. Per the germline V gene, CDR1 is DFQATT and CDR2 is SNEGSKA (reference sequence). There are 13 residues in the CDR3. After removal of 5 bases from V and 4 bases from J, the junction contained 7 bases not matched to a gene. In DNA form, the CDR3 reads TGCAGTGCTTTCGCTAGCGGACGAGAGACCCAGTACTTC. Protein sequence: CSAFASGRETQYF.